The T cell receptor (beta chain) under discussion was sequenced for a study of T cells in narcolepsy. Points on this clone: Its antigen remains unidentified.

Findings and limits, study-wide: Blood of same and different patients, but not healthy controls, reportedly held recurring autoreactive clonotypes. Autoreactive clone sequences were missing from some blood memory CD4+ repertoires.

Profiled with immunoSEQ multiplex PCR; TCRdb holds only in-frame clones, not every one. The table shows around 24,000 clones, with more than 65% occurring only once. The CDR3 extends over 15 amino acids. The trim removed 5 bases at V and 5 bases at J, leaving 11 bases unmatched. Germline V gene data show CDR1 as MNHEY and CDR2 as SMNVEV (reference sequence). This clonotype originated in a human donor in good health. The sequenced sample was memory (CD45RA-) CD4+ T cells from blood. This chain links TRBV27 with TRBJ2-5, with TRBD2 matching over 7 bases. Written as DNA, the CDR3 is TGTGCCAGCAGTGATTACGCGGGAGTGGGGGAGACCCAGTACTTC. Encoded protein: CASSDYAGVGETQYF.